The present T cell receptor beta chain was sequenced within a study of Ad26.COV2.S vaccination and SARS-CoV-2 variants. Repertoires were generated with immunoSEQ multiplex PCR, while TCRdb's copy carries only in-frame clones and drops some. The repertoire holds about 680,000 clones, with 80% to 90% as singletons. The V end lost 5 bases, the J end lost 10 bases, and 14 bases lay between the germline ends. This CDR3 has 13 residues. Germline CDR1 LNHDA, CDR2 SQIVND (reference sequence). Regarding treatment: approximately 18 received Ad26.COV2.S at low or high dose, single or two shots; roughly five received placebo; per-sample allocation not given. Day 63 following the first vaccine or placebo injection was when the samples were taken. A Boston adult aged 18-55 years was the donor.

Sequences were derived from peripheral blood, sampled in a trial of Ad26.COV2.S vaccine versus placebo. The gene calls are TRBV19 and TRBJ2-2; a possible D gene is TRBD1 (5 bases). The clonotype comes from a person aged 18-65 years who received the Ad26.COV2.S COVID-19 vaccine or a placebo. In nucleotides, the CDR3 is TGTGCCAGTAGTCCTTGGTCAGGGTCGGAGCTGTTTTTT. Amino acid sequence: CASSPWSGSELFF. The full variable domain, with the rest looked up from reference TRBV19 and TRBJ2-2, is DGGITQSPKYLFRKEGQNVTLSCEQNLNHDAMYWYRQDPGQGLRLIYYSQIVNDFQKGDIAEGYSVSREKKESFPLTVTSAQKNPTAFYLCASSPWSGSELFFGEGSRLTVL.